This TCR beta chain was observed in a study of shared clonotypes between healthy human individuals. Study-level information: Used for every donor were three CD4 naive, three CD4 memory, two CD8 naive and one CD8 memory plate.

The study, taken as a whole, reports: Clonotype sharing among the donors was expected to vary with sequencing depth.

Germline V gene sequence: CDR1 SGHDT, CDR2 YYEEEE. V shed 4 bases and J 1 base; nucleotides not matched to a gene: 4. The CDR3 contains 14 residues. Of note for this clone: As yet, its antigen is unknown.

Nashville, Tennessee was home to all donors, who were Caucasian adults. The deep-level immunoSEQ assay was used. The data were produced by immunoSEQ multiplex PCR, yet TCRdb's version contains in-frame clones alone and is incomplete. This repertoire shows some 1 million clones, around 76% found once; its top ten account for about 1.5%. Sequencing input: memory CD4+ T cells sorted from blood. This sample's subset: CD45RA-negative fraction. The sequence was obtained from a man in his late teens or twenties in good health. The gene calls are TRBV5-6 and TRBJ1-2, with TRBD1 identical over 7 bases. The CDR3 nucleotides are TGTGCCAGCAGCGCCGGGACAGATAACTATGGCTACACCTTC. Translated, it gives CASSAGTDNYGYTF.